One sample yielded the 17 T cell receptor beta chains listed below, sequenced in a study of blood T cell repertoires in COVID-19. Repertoires were generated with immunoSEQ multiplex PCR, while TCRdb's copy carries only in-frame clones and drops some. The sample carries 200,000 to 250,000 clones, about 80% recorded once. Sequencing input: peripheral blood. All receptors come from a man older than 75 with acute or convalescent COVID-19.

This clone was seen once. J is TRBJ1-4 and V is TRBV11-2, with 7 nucleotides matching TRBD1. V dropped 0 bases and J dropped 11; count of bases not matched to a gene: 12. The CDR3 sequence is 16 residues long. The germline V gene has CDR1 SGHAT and CDR2 FQNNGV. CDR3 nucleotides: TGTGCCAGCAGCTTAGATCATCGGACAGGTGTCGGGAAACTGTTTTTT. Encoded protein: CASSLDHRTGVGKLFF.

The V gene is TRBV6-5, the J gene TRBJ2-1; 11 bases line up with TRBD2. J lost 3 bases, V lost 6 bases, and 4 bases had no gene match. The germline V gene has CDR1 MNHEY and CDR2 SVGAGI. This CDR3 contains 15 residues. CDR3 bases: TGTGCCAGCAGCGCCGGGACTAGCGGCTACAATGAGCAGTTCTTC. Its protein product is CASSAGTSGYNEQFF.

With regard to this clone: This specimen includes other DNA sequences encoding the same CDR3. The J gene is TRBJ2-2, the V gene TRBV7-3, with D possibly being TRBD1 (5 bases). The CDR3 sequence is 13 residues long. V lost 2 bases to trimming and J lost 5 bases, with 6 bases between them. Germline lookup yields CDR1 SGHTA and CDR2 FQGTGA. In DNA, the CDR3 is TGTGCCAGCAGCTTATCAGGGACCGGGGAGCTGTTTTTT. Its translation is CASSLSGTGELFF.

V gene TRBV7-9 combines with J gene TRBJ1-1; no clear D. The CDR3 totals 14 residues. The V gene's germline CDR1 is SEHNR and CDR2 FQNEAQ (reference sequence). The V gene lost 1 base and the J gene lost 4 bases, with 10 bases spanning the gap. The CDR3 region has the DNA TGTGCCAGCAGCTTAGAAGGAGTTGGCACTGAAGCTTTCTTT. It specifies CASSLEGVGTEAFF.

V is TRBV19 and J is TRBJ1-3, with 7 bases matching TRBD1. In germline, CDR1 is LNHDA, CDR2 SQIVND (reference sequence). J gave up 1 base and V 6 bases, and 3 bases lay outside the gene matches. The CDR3 length is 14 residues. The CDR3 DNA reads as TGTGCCAGTAGGGACAGGAGGTCTGGAAACACCATATATTTT. Translating gives CASRDRRSGNTIYF.

The chain joins TRBV23-1 to TRBJ2-7; 9 bases map to TRBD1. TRBV23-1 is reported as an ORF; its role is uncertain. The CDR3 spans 15 residues. The trim removed 0 bases at V and 4 bases at J, leaving 4 bases unmatched. As DNA, the CDR3 is TGCGCCAGCAGTCAATCGGGACAGGGTCTGTACGAGCAGTACTTC. Protein product: CASSQSGQGLYEQYF.

This clone was recorded only once. The rearrangement links TRBV18 to TRBJ2-1, with no clear D. Germline assignment: CDR1 KGHSH and CDR2 LQKENI. Trimming cost V 2 bases and J 3 bases, with 11 bases left between them. The CDR3 has 15 amino acids. The CDR3 DNA is TGTGCCAGCTCACCAACCGGTGATGGCTACAATGAGCAGTTCTTC. Its translation: CASSPTGDGYNEQFF.

The gene calls are TRBV10-1 and TRBJ2-2, with 10 bases aligning to TRBD1. The CDR3 runs 17 residues. The ends lost 4 bases at V and 4 bases at J; junction bases unmatched: 9. Looked up from germline, CDR1 is WNHNN and CDR2 is SYGVQD (reference sequence). CDR3 sequence: CASSGPGQGSTTGELFF. The CDR3 DNA is TGCGCCAGCAGTGGACCGGGACAGGGGAGTACCACCGGGGAGCTGTTTTTT.

V usage is TRBV29-1 and J usage is TRBJ1-1; no firm D call. Per germline, CDR1 SQVTM and CDR2 ANQGSEA. The CDR3 covers 13 residues. V was cut by 0 bases and J by 6 bases, with 11 bases left in between. The CDR3 loop is CSVEDLEVPEAFF. CDR3 in DNA: TGCAGCGTTGAAGATCTAGAAGTTCCTGAAGCTTTCTTT.

This chain uses TRBV28 with TRBJ1-4, with unresolved D. Germline CDR1 is MDHEN and CDR2 is SYDVKM. The CDR3 is 13 residues long. V was cut by 1 base and J by 2 bases, with 2 bases left in between. CDR3 nucleotide sequence: TGTGCCAGCAGTTTATCTACTAATGAAAAACTGTTTTTT. Its translation: CASSLSTNEKLFF.

The rearrangement joins TRBV12-3 or TRBV12-4 to TRBJ1-2; 7 positions agree with TRBD1. Unmatched junction bases numbered 3, after V lost 3 bases and J lost 5 bases. The CDR3 is made up of 13 amino acids. The CDR3 sequence is CASSLGQLYGYTF. CDR3 sequence (DNA): TGTGCCAGCAGTTTGGGACAGCTATATGGCTACACCTTC.

V gene TRBV19 combines with J gene TRBJ2-2; 8 bases align to TRBD1. This CDR3 has 14 amino acids. In germline, CDR1 is LNHDA, CDR2 SQIVND (reference sequence). V shed 8 bases and J 1 base; nucleotides not matched to a gene: 3. The CDR3 DNA is TGTGCCAGTGGGACAGGACTGAACACCGGGGAGCTGTTTTTT. This encodes CASGTGLNTGELFF.

The gene calls are TRBV11-2 and TRBJ1-5; 9 bases match TRBD1. The CDR3 is 21 amino acids. In germline, CDR1 is SGHAT, CDR2 FQNNGV. The V and J ends lost 6 bases and 2 bases, in that order; junction bases with no gene match: 23. The CDR3 sequence: CASSFVGLAGQGLLGNQPQHF. In DNA, the CDR3 is TGTGCCAGCAGTTTTGTTGGTCTCGCGGGACAGGGTTTATTGGGCAATCAGCCCCAGCATTTT. The variable domain in full, completed from reference TRBV11-2 and TRBJ1-5, reads EAGVAQSPRYKIIEKRQSVAFWCNPISGHATLYWYQQILGQGPKLLIQFQNNGVVDDSQLPKDRFSAERLKGVDSTLKIQPAKLEDSAVYLCASSFVGLAGQGLLGNQPQHFGDGTRLSIL.

The genes are TRBV18 and TRBJ1-5; D unclear. The CDR3 consists of 16 residues. Germline assignment: CDR1 KGHSH and CDR2 LQKENI. Trimming stripped 4 bases from V and 2 bases from J, with 15 bases between. The CDR3: CASSRKPDRGNQPQHF. The DNA of the CDR3 is TGTGCCAGCTCACGCAAGCCTGATCGGGGCAATCAGCCCCAGCATTTT.

J is TRBJ2-7 and V is TRBV18; weak D call: TRBD1 (5 bases). The CDR3 consists of 12 residues. The V and J ends lost 3 bases and 6 bases respectively, with 9 bases between them. Germline CDR1 reads KGHSH; CDR2 reads LQKENI. In DNA form, the CDR3 reads TGTGCCAGCTCACCGTCAGGGATCGAGCAGTACTTC. This translates into CASSPSGIEQYF.

In this sample, this clone turned up once. The chain combines TRBV15 with TRBJ1-2; D unclear. V dropped 8 bases and J dropped 1 base, with 11 bases sitting between them. The germline gives CDR1 LNHNV, CDR2 YYDKDF (reference sequence). The CDR3 consists of 13 residues. Here the CDR3 DNA reads TGTGCCACCTCTAGACGGGTTAACTATGGCTACACCTTC. Translation: CATSRRVNYGYTF.

The J gene is TRBJ2-2, the V gene TRBV6-4, with D maybe TRBD2 (6 bases). This CDR3 has 16 residues. CDR1 and CDR2 (germline): MRHNA, SNTAGT. Trimming cost V 2 bases and J 6 bases, with 16 bases left between them. CDR3 loop: CASSDAPPGEAGELFF. In nucleotides, the CDR3 is TGTGCCAGCAGTGACGCGCCCCCGGGGGAGGCCGGGGAGCTGTTTTTT.